Listed below are T cell receptor beta chains from one sample, sequenced in a study of T cell changes during pregnancy in multiple sclerosis. Assay used: immunoSEQ multiplex PCR; TCRdb lists only in-frame clones, some missing. The sample has 30,000 to 40,000 clones; more than 75% are singletons. The sample consisted of CD8+ T cells from peripheral blood mononuclear cells, taken in the third trimester of pregnancy. The receptors come from a female donor with multiple sclerosis, enrolled in a pregnancy study. The CDR3 runs from the conserved cysteine through the conserved F or W. D genes are given only for firm matches. Rows may omit the clone size; those that give it use once, few, many or a size class.

NA	TRBV5-5	TRBD1	TRBJ1-6	TGTGCCAGCAGCTTGACAGGGGCCGAGAGTTCACCCCTCCACTTT	CASSLTGAESSPLHF
NA	TRBV6-5	NA	TRBJ2-7	TGTGTCGTCTCCGAGCAGTACTTC	CVVSEQYF
NA	TRBV5-8	TRBD1	TRBJ2-7	TGTGCCAGCAGCCCACGCACGGACAGGCCTACTCTCGAGCAGTACTTC	CASSPRTDRPTLEQYF
NA	TRBV5-6	NA	TRBJ1-2	TGTGCCAGCAGCCAGGCTAGCATTTATGGCTACACCTTC	CASSQASIYGYTF
NA	TRBV6-5	NA	TRBJ2-7	TGTGCCAGCAGTTACTGGGGGCCGAACTACGAGCAGTACTTC	CASSYWGPNYEQYF
NA	TRBV9	TRBD1	TRBJ1-4	TGTGCCAGCAGCGTAGATGAGGGGGCGCGTGAAAAACTGTTTTTT	CASSVDEGAREKLFF
NA	TRBV6-4	NA	TRBJ1-5	TGTGCCAGCAGCCTCGGGGAGGACTATCAGCCCCAGCATTTT	CASSLGEDYQPQHF
NA	TRBV7-9	NA	TRBJ2-1	TGTGCCAGCAGCTTAACAAGCGGGTGGGATGAGCAGTTCTTC	CASSLTSGWDEQFF
NA	TRBV10-2	NA	TRBJ2-3	TGCGCCAGCAGTACGACAGGTGGTACAGATACGCAGTATTTT	CASSTTGGTDTQYF
NA	TRBV6-4	TRBD2	TRBJ2-5	TGTGCCAGCAGCTGGTCGGGACTAGCGGGGCAGGAGACCCAGTACTTC	CASSWSGLAGQETQYF
once	TRBV5-5	TRBD2	TRBJ2-1	TGTGCCAGCAGCGGGACTAGCGGGGGGGCCTGGGGTGAGCAGTTCTTC	CASSGTSGGAWGEQFF
once	TRBV15	TRBD1	TRBJ2-1	TGTGCCACCAGCAGGGATTATGGACAGGGGGGTGAGCAGTTCTTC	CATSRDYGQGGEQFF
few	TRBV19	NA	TRBJ1-2	TGTGCCAGTAGCTGGGGGCGTGGGTATGGCTACACCTTC	CASSWGRGYGYTF
once	TRBV6-6	NA	TRBJ1-1	TGTGCCAGCAGTTACGGGAAGGGAGGGACTCGCGAAGCTTTCTTT	CASSYGKGGTREAFF
NA	TRBV7-2	TRBD1	TRBJ1-2	TGTGCCAGCAGCTTAGGGGGACAGGGGTTGGACTATGGCTACACCTTC	CASSLGGQGLDYGYTF
NA	TRBV15	NA	TRBJ1-3	TGTGCCACCAGCAGTGGGCAGTCCCCTGGAAACACCATATATTTT	CATSSGQSPGNTIYF
once	TRBV5-1	NA	TRBJ2-7	TGCGCCAGCACTTCCCAGCCGGACACCGACTACGAGCAGTACTTC	CASTSQPDTDYEQYF
once	TRBV7-8	TRBD1	TRBJ2-5	TGTGCCAGCGTCCTAACGGGACAGGGGCGAGAGTACCAAGAGACCCAGTACTTC	CASVLTGQGREYQETQYF
NA	TRBV9	TRBD2	TRBJ2-2	TGTGCCAGCAGCGTAGTCGGTAATCCGGGGGGTAACACCGGGGAGCTGTTTTTT	CASSVVGNPGGNTGELFF
NA	TRBV25-1	TRBD1	TRBJ1-2	TGTGCCAGCAGTGAACCCGGGACAGGGGATGGCTACACCTTC	CASSEPGTGDGYTF
NA	TRBV19	TRBD2	TRBJ2-1	TGTGCCAGTAGTATTTTCGGGGGGGCCTACAATGAGCAGTTCTTC	CASSIFGGAYNEQFF
NA	TRBV19	TRBD1	TRBJ1-5	TGTGCCAGTAGCACAGGGGCCGGTAGCAATCAGCCCCAGCATTTT	CASSTGAGSNQPQHF